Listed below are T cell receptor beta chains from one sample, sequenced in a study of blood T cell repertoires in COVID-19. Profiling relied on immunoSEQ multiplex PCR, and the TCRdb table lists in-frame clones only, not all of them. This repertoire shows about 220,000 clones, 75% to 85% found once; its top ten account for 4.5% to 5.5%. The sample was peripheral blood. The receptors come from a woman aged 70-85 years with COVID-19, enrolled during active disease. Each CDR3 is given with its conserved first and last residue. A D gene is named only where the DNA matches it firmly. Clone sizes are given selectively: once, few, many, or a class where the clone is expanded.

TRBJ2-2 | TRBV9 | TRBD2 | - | CASSSHSGGTGELFF | TGTGCCAGCAGCTCCCATAGCGGGGGCACCGGGGAGCTGTTTTTT
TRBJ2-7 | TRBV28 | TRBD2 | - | CASSMAGAYEQYF | TGTGCCAGCAGTATGGCGGGAGCCTACGAGCAGTACTTC
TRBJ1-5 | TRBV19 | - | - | CASSIGQRGVGQPQHF | TGTGCCAGTAGTATTGGACAACGGGGGGTGGGTCAGCCCCAGCATTTT
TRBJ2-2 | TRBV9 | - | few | CASSPLNTGELFF | TGTGCCAGCAGCCCGTTGAACACCGGGGAGCTGTTTTTT
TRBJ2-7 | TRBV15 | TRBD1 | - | CATSRDRDRLLSRTEQYF | TGTGCCACCAGCAGGGACCGGGACAGGCTCCTTAGCCGAACGGAGCAGTACTTC
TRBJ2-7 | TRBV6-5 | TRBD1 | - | CASSYSGRGTYEQYF | TGTGCCAGCAGTTACTCAGGCAGGGGGACCTACGAGCAGTACTTC
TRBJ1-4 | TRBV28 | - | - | CASSYYLEKLFF | TGTGCCAGCAGTTATTACTTGGAAAAACTGTTTTTT
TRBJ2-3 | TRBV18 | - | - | CASSPFFVSTDTQYF | TGTGCCAGCTCACCTTTTTTTGTAAGCACAGATACGCAGTATTTT
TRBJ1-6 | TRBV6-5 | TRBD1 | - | CASSYHGQDNSPLHF | TGTGCCAGCAGTTACCATGGACAGGATAATTCACCCCTCCACTTT
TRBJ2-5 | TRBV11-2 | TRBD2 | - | CASSLGSGRETQYF | TGTGCCAGCAGCTTAGGTAGCGGGAGGGAGACCCAGTACTTC
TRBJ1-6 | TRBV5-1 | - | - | CASSLEGNSPLHF | TGCGCCAGCAGCTTGGAGGGGAATTCACCCCTCCACTTT
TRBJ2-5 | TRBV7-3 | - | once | CASSLSREETQYF | TGTGCCAGCAGCCTATCCCGCGAGGAGACCCAGTACTTC
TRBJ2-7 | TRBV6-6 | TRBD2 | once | CASIVTSGRGLYEQYF | TGTGCCAGCATAGTAACTAGCGGGAGAGGTCTATACGAGCAGTACTTC
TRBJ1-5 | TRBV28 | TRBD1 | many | CASSPSGQNSNQPQHF | TGTGCCAGCAGTCCCTCGGGACAGAATAGCAATCAGCCCCAGCATTTT
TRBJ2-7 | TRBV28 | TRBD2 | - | CASSTTSGSYEQYF | TGTGCCAGCAGTACCACTAGCGGGTCCTACGAGCAGTACTTC
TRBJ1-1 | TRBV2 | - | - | CASSAAGNTEAFF | TGTGCCAGCAGTGCCGCAGGGAACACTGAAGCTTTCTTT
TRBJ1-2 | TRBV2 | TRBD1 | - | CASSEAGTGGSYGYTF | TGTGCCAGCAGTGAGGCCGGGACAGGGGGCTCCTATGGCTACACCTTC
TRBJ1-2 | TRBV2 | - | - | CASIPSRENYGYTF | TGTGCCAGCATTCCCAGCAGGGAAAACTATGGCTACACCTTC
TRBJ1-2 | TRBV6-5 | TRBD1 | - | CASSRPGQGNYGYTF | TGTGCCAGCAGTCGGCCGGGACAGGGCAACTATGGCTACACCTTC
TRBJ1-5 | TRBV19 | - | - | CASSMGDWQPQHF | TGTGCCAGTAGTATGGGGGACTGGCAGCCCCAGCATTTT
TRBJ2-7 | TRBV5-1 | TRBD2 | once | CASSLSGGSTYEQYF | TGCGCCAGCAGCTTGTCGGGGGGTTCGACCTACGAGCAGTACTTC
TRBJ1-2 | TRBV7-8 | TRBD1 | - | CASSHEGQGGSYTF | TGTGCCAGCAGCCATGAAGGACAGGGGGGCAGCTACACCTTC
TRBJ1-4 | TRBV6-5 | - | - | CASSYPGAEKLFF | TGTGCCAGCAGTTATCCAGGGGCGGAAAAACTGTTTTTT
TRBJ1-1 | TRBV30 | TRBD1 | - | CAWSPMGQMNTEAFF | TGTGCCTGGAGTCCCATGGGACAGATGAACACTGAAGCTTTCTTT
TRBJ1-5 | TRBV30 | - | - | CAWSDIEQSNQPQHF | TGTGCCTGGAGTGATATCGAACAGAGCAATCAGCCCCAGCATTTT
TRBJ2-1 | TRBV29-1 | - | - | CSVEQGAGYQFF | TGCAGCGTCGAGCAGGGCGCAGGGTACCAGTTCTTC
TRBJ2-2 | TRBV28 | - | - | CASSLNLHGKWTGELFF | TGTGCCAGCAGTCTCAATCTACACGGGAAGTGGACCGGGGAGCTGTTTTTT